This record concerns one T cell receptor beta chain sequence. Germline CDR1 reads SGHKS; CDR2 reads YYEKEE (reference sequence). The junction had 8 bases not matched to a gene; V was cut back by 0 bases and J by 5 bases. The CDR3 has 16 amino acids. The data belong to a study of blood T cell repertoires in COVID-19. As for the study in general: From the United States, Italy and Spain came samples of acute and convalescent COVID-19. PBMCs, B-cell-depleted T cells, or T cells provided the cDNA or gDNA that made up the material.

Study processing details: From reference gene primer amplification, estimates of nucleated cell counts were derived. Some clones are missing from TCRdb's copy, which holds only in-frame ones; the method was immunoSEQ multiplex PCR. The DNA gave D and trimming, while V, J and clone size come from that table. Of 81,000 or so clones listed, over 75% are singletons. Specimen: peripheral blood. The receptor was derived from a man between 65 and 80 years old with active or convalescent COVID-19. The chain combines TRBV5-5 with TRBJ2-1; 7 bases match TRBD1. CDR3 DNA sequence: TGTGCCAGCAGCTTGGAGAACAGGGGCCTAAACAATGAGCAGTTCTTC. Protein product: CASSLENRGLNNEQFF.